The clone carrying this TCR beta chain was seen many times. The data were obtained in a study of T cells after yellow fever vaccination. TCRdb passed the 5' RACE reads through MiXCR, listing each CDR3 protein once. The sample has approximately 110,000 distinct CDR3 sequences, 7.4% seen once. CDR3 length equals 14 residues. The V end lost 1 base, the J end lost 4 bases, and 10 bases lay between the germline ends. The germline CDR1 and CDR2 sequences are LGHNA and YNFKEQ. This sequence joins TRBV4-2 and TRBJ1-2; D ambiguous. This specimen consisted of CD4+ T cells sorted from PBMCs, obtained 10 days after the first yellow fever vaccination. The source of this sequence is a man aged 18 to 35 who received the YFV17D yellow fever vaccine. CDR3 DNA sequence: TGTGCCAGCAGCCAAGGCACGGAAGTCTATGGCTACACCTTC. Protein product: CASSQGTEVYGYTF.